These T cell receptor beta chains were read from a single sample in a study of blood T cell repertoires in COVID-19. Sequencing used immunoSEQ multiplex PCR; TCRdb keeps in-frame clones, though not all of them. The sample records 150,000 or so clones, 81% being singletons. The material sequenced was peripheral blood. All receptors come from a human donor with acute or convalescent COVID-19. The donor label of this sample is uncertain. The CDR3 runs from the conserved cysteine through the conserved F or W. D genes are given only for firm matches. The size of a clone is reported for some rows only, either as once, few or many, or as a class for expanded clones.

cdr3_aa,cdr3_nt,d_call,clone_size,cdr3_length,j_call,v_call
CASSWTLAGGNEQFF,TGTGCCAGCAGCTGGACATTAGCGGGGGGAAATGAGCAGTTCTTC,TRBD2,few,15,TRBJ2-1,TRBV5-4
CAWSHSRGDYSYNEQFF,TGTGCCTGGAGTCACAGTAGGGGGGACTACTCCTACAATGAGCAGTTCTTC,NA,NA,17,TRBJ2-1,TRBV30
CASSIGTGDEQYF,TGTGCCAGCAGCATAGGGACAGGCGACGAGCAGTACTTC,TRBD1,NA,13,TRBJ2-7,TRBV11-3
CASQGASGNTIYF,TGTGCCTCTCAGGGGGCATCAGGAAACACCATATATTTT,TRBD1,NA,13,TRBJ1-3,TRBV6-5
CASGKTGDYGYTF,TGTGCCAGCGGGAAGACAGGAGACTATGGCTACACCTTC,NA,NA,13,TRBJ1-2,TRBV2
CASSIRDSLNEKLFF,TGTGCCAGCAGCATCCGGGACAGCCTCAATGAAAAACTGTTTTTT,TRBD1,NA,15,TRBJ1-4,TRBV7-9
CATSDPGKEGYGYTF,TGTGCCACCAGTGATCCAGGGAAAGAAGGCTATGGCTACACCTTC,NA,NA,15,TRBJ1-2,TRBV24-1
CASSSRQATNEKLFF,TGTGCCAGCAGTTCCAGACAGGCAACTAATGAAAAACTGTTTTTT,NA,NA,15,TRBJ1-4,TRBV28
CASRRQGQHTEAFF,TGTGCCAGCAGGAGGCAGGGGCAGCACACTGAAGCTTTCTTT,NA,once,14,TRBJ1-1,TRBV25-1
CASSREGSQPQHF,TGCGCCAGCAGTCGGGAGGGCAGCCAGCCCCAGCATTTT,NA,NA,13,TRBJ1-5,TRBV10-2
CASSTYPNYEQYF,TGTGCCAGTAGTACCTATCCCAACTACGAGCAGTACTTC,NA,NA,13,TRBJ2-7,TRBV19
CASVLDSNYGYTF,TGTGCCAGCGTACTGGACAGCAACTATGGCTACACCTTC,NA,NA,13,TRBJ1-2,TRBV6-5
CASSFLTGRAFF,TGTGCCAGCAGTTTTTTGACAGGGAGAGCTTTCTTT,TRBD1,once,12,TRBJ1-1,TRBV28
CASSFSRSPEAFF,TGTGCCAGCAGTTTCTCGCGCTCGCCTGAAGCTTTCTTT,NA,NA,13,TRBJ1-1,TRBV12-3/TRBV12-4
CASSPSGGGYTF,TGTGCCAGCAGTCCCTCAGGGGGCGGCTACACCTTC,TRBD1,NA,12,TRBJ1-2,TRBV6-6
CASSPGLNTEAFF,TGTGCCAGTAGTCCGGGTCTGAACACTGAAGCTTTCTTT,NA,NA,13,TRBJ1-1,TRBV19
CAWHSFINGGTFF,TGTGCCTGGCACAGCTTTATCAACGGGGGGACTTTCTTT,NA,NA,13,TRBJ1-1,TRBV30
CASRPWTGDGKAFF,TGTGCCAGTAGACCCTGGACAGGGGATGGGAAAGCTTTCTTT,TRBD1,NA,14,TRBJ1-1,TRBV19
CASSSTGGNEQFF,TGTGCCAGCAGTTCCACAGGGGGCAATGAGCAGTTCTTC,TRBD1,NA,13,TRBJ2-1,TRBV6-5
CASSTFGPDLGGANVLTF,TGTGCCAGCAGTACGTTCGGCCCGGACTTAGGTGGGGCCAACGTCCTGACTTTC,NA,NA,18,TRBJ2-6,TRBV2
CASSLGRTSREPQHF,TGTGCCAGCAGCTTAGGGCGGACTTCAAGGGAGCCCCAGCATTTT,NA,NA,15,TRBJ1-5,TRBV11-2
CASMGTGTYGYTF,TGTGCCAGTATGGGGACAGGGACCTATGGCTACACCTTC,TRBD1,NA,13,TRBJ1-2,TRBV19
CATSDHDRTEAFF,TGTGCCACCAGTGACCATGACAGGACTGAAGCTTTCTTT,NA,NA,13,TRBJ1-1,TRBV24-1
CASSFLGFSDTQYF,TGTGCCAGCAGCTTCCTCGGGTTCTCAGATACGCAGTATTTT,NA,few,14,TRBJ2-3,TRBV7-3
CASSATVTYGYTF,TGTGCCAGTAGTGCCACAGTTACCTATGGCTACACCTTC,NA,NA,13,TRBJ1-2,TRBV19
CASSPGQGAFGYTF,TGTGCCAGTAGTCCGGGACAGGGGGCGTTTGGCTACACCTTC,TRBD1,NA,14,TRBJ1-2,TRBV19
CASSLVAGGFHEQFF,TGCGCCAGCAGCTTGGTAGCGGGGGGGTTCCATGAGCAGTTCTTC,TRBD2,NA,15,TRBJ2-1,TRBV5-1
CASSDRRRTEAFF,TGTGCCAGCTCCGACAGGCGTCGGACTGAAGCTTTCTTT,NA,NA,13,TRBJ1-1,TRBV25-1
CASSRGQRNTEAFF,TGTGCCAGCAGCCGGGGACAGAGGAACACTGAAGCTTTCTTT,TRBD1,few,14,TRBJ1-1,TRBV3-1/TRBV3-2
CASSYDAEGFTDTQYF,TGTGCCAGCAGTTACGATGCGGAGGGCTTCACAGATACGCAGTATTTT,NA,NA,16,TRBJ2-3,TRBV6-2/TRBV6-3
CASSSPAPPRDTQYF,TGTGCCAGCAGTTCCCCCGCACCACCTCGGGATACGCAGTATTTT,NA,NA,15,TRBJ2-3,TRBV6-1
CAGEQGLENIQYF,TGTGCCGGAGAACAGGGGCTAGAGAACATTCAGTACTTC,TRBD1,NA,13,TRBJ2-4,TRBV7-9
CASSPPRGGYHF,TGTGCCAGCAGCCCTCCGCGGGGGGGCTACCATTTT,TRBD2,NA,12,TRBJ2-3,TRBV7-2
CASSTDRADTEAFF,TGTGCCAGCAGCACGGACAGGGCGGACACTGAAGCTTTCTTT,TRBD1,once,14,TRBJ1-1,TRBV27
CASSPAGGGYGYTF,TGTGCCAGCAGTCCGGCAGGGGGAGGCTATGGCTACACCTTC,TRBD1,NA,14,TRBJ1-2,TRBV6-5
CASSELGVYGYTF,TGTGCCAGCAGTGAACTAGGAGTCTATGGCTACACCTTC,NA,few,13,TRBJ1-2,TRBV6-1
CASSLAKGGFSGNTIYF,TGCGCCAGCAGCTTGGCCAAGGGAGGGTTCTCTGGAAACACCATATATTTT,NA,NA,17,TRBJ1-3,TRBV5-1
CASTPLGLYNSPLHF,TGCGCCAGCACCCCCCTGGGACTCTATAATTCACCCCTCCACTTT,NA,NA,15,TRBJ1-6,TRBV4-1
CASSYSPAGDYTDTQYF,TGTGCCAGCAGTTACTCCCCAGCGGGAGATTACACAGATACGCAGTATTTT,TRBD2,few,17,TRBJ2-3,TRBV6-2/TRBV6-3
CATGTGDNQPQHF,TGTGCCACCGGGACAGGGGACAATCAGCCCCAGCATTTT,TRBD1,NA,13,TRBJ1-5,TRBV24-1
CASSEGRSTNEKLFF,TGTGCCAGCAGTGAGGGCCGTTCAACTAATGAAAAACTGTTTTTT,NA,NA,15,TRBJ1-4,TRBV2
CASSGASYEQYF,TGTGCCAGCAGCGGGGCATCCTACGAGCAGTACTTC,NA,NA,12,TRBJ2-7,TRBV5-6
CASSAGYGTEAFF,TGTGCCAGCAGTGCCGGTTACGGCACTGAAGCTTTCTTT,NA,NA,13,TRBJ1-1,TRBV12-3/TRBV12-4
CASSPGGNEKLFF,TGTGCCAGCAGCCCGGGGGGCAATGAAAAACTGTTTTTT,NA,NA,13,TRBJ1-4,TRBV6-5
CASSPRQDYNEQFF,TGTGCCAGCAGCCCAAGACAGGACTACAATGAGCAGTTCTTC,NA,NA,14,TRBJ2-1,TRBV7-9
CATSDWSGGDNEQFF,TGTGCCACCAGTGATTGGAGCGGGGGGGACAATGAGCAGTTCTTC,TRBD2,NA,15,TRBJ2-1,TRBV24-1
CASSQDANGNRGQPGTQYF,TGTGCCAGCAGCCAAGATGCAAACGGGAACAGGGGGCAGCCGGGTACGCAGTATTTT,TRBD1,NA,19,TRBJ2-3,TRBV3-1/TRBV3-2
CASSLLSSTDTQYF,TGCGCCAGCAGCCTATTATCTAGCACAGATACGCAGTATTTT,NA,NA,14,TRBJ2-3,TRBV4-1
CASSASGQGGTEAFF,TGTGCCAGCAGCGCATCGGGACAGGGCGGTACTGAAGCTTTCTTT,TRBD1,many,15,TRBJ1-1,TRBV9
CASSQARSTEAFF,TGTGCCAGCTCACAAGCGAGGTCCACTGAAGCTTTCTTT,NA,once,13,TRBJ1-1,TRBV18